Below, 14 T cell receptor beta chains from the same sample are listed, as sequenced in a study of cytomegalovirus exposure and HLA in healthy donors. Both 60 Vbeta primers and 13 Jbeta primers went into the PCR. Data came from immunoSEQ multiplex PCR; TCRdb stores just in-frame clones and leaves some out. The data show about 110,000 clones, approximately 72% seen once. Specimen: PBMCs. The receptors were gathered from a middle-aged woman in good health and CMV-seropositive.

This clone has a handful of counts. The chain combines TRBV6-5 with TRBJ2-1; 9 bases fit TRBD2. There are 15 residues in the CDR3. CDR1 is MNHEY and CDR2 is SVGAGI in the germline V gene. V shed 4 bases, J shed 3 bases, and the junction held 4 bases outside the gene matches. The CDR3 DNA is TGTGCCAGCAGTTCTAGCGGGGCCCTCTACAATGAGCAGTTCTTC. Residues: CASSSSGALYNEQFF.

This chain uses TRBV6-4 with TRBJ2-3; possible D gene TRBD2, 5 bases. CDR1 MRHNA and CDR2 SNTAGT come from the germline V gene. The CDR3 sequence is 16 residues long. Trimming removed 6 bases at V and 0 bases at J, with 16 bases between. CDR3 coding DNA: TGTGCCAGCAGCGGGAAGAATCGTGCTAGCACAGATACGCAGTATTTT. Protein product: CASSGKNRASTDTQYF.

The rearrangement uses TRBV6-5 and TRBJ2-3; no definite D call. The germline gives CDR1 MNHEY, CDR2 SVGAGI. Trimming removed 0 bases at V and 4 bases at J, with 11 bases between. The CDR3 is 15 residues long. The CDR3 coding sequence is TGTGCCAGCAGTTACTCAGTCGTAACGGCAGATACGCAGTATTTT. Its protein is CASSYSVVTADTQYF.

CDR3 protein: CASSLSYNEQFF. DNA for the CDR3: TGTGCCAGCAGCCTTAGTTACAATGAGCAGTTCTTC. The chain uses TRBV7-9 and TRBJ2-1, with no clear D. The CDR3 has 12 residues. CDR1 and CDR2 (germline): SEHNR, FQNEAQ (reference sequence). V lost 5 bases and J 4 bases, leaving 6 bases between the germline ends.

This clone showed up just a few times. The chain links TRBV6-1 to TRBJ1-1, with unresolved D. V was shortened by 3 bases and J by 4 bases, with 12 bases between the two germline ends. The CDR3 runs to 14 residues. Per the germline V gene, CDR1 is MNHNS and CDR2 is SASEGT. This CDR3 is CASSEPGRGTEAFF. CDR3 nucleotides: TGTGCCAGCAGTGAGCCCGGGCGGGGCACTGAAGCTTTCTTT.

V usage is TRBV5-1 and J usage is TRBJ2-4, with 12 positions matching TRBD2. The CDR3 length is 19 residues. Germline V gene sequence: CDR1 SGHRS, CDR2 YFSETQ. The V gene end was trimmed by 7 bases and the J gene end by 5 bases; junction bases not matched to a gene: 19. The CDR3 reads CASSPFASGGANSENIQYF. CDR3 in DNA: TGCGCCAGCTCCCCCTTCGCTAGCGGGGGGGCCAACAGCGAAAACATTCAGTACTTC.

In this sample, this clone turned up a few times. The J gene is TRBJ1-1, the V gene TRBV21-1; TRBD1, the table's D call, lacks a check against the DNA. TRBV21-1 is reported as a pseudogene. The CDR3 is 16 amino acids. CDR3 amino acids: CASSSQMGARNTEAFF. CDR3 in DNA: TGTGCCAGCAGCTCCCAAATGGGGGCCCGGAACACTGAAGCTTTCTTT.

The V call is TRBV7-9, the J call TRBJ2-2, with a weak D call TRBD2 (6 bases). CDR3 size: 14 residues. Trimming stripped 5 bases from V and 8 bases from J, with 15 bases between. The germline gives CDR1 SEHNR, CDR2 FQNEAQ (reference sequence). The CDR3 is CASSLDGTGGELFF. CDR3 DNA sequence: TGTGCCAGCAGCCTCGACGGGACTGGAGGGGAGCTGTTTTTT.

The V and J genes are TRBV18 and TRBJ2-7; 8 bases agree with TRBD1. CDR3 length: 14 residues. CDR1 is KGHSH and CDR2 is LQKENI in the germline V gene. Germline trimming cut 3 bases from V and 4 bases from J; bases unmatched to any gene: 5. CDR3 residues: CASSPDRGVYEQYF. The CDR3 DNA reads as TGTGCCAGCTCACCCGACAGGGGAGTTTACGAGCAGTACTTC.

The chain is built from TRBV6-5 and TRBJ2-7; D remains ambiguous. CDR3 length: 12 amino acids. Trimming pared 0 bases from V and 6 bases from J, leaving 6 bases between. CDR1 is MNHEY, CDR2 SVGAGI, per germline. In nucleotides, the CDR3 is TGTGCCAGCAGTTACTCGACTGGCGAGCAGTACTTC. Translating it yields CASSYSTGEQYF.

The sample holds a few counts of this clone. This chain links TRBV7-2 with TRBJ1-5; 10 bases line up with TRBD1. CDR3 length: 16 amino acids. The J segment lost 2 bases and the V segment lost 5 bases, leaving 6 bases of the junction unmatched. The germline CDR1 and CDR2 sequences are SGHTA and FQGNSA. CDR3 nucleotides: TGTGCCAGCAGCAAAGGGACAGGGGAAGGCAATCAGCCCCAGCATTTT. This encodes CASSKGTGEGNQPQHF.

V gene TRBV9 combines with J gene TRBJ1-1, with D unclear. V shed 0 bases and J shed 0 bases, with 6 bases lying between them. The CDR3 is made up of 14 amino acids. CDR1 SGDLS and CDR2 YYNGEE come from the germline V gene. In DNA, the CDR3 is TGTGCCAGCAGCGTAGCACAGCTGAACACTGAAGCTTTCTTT. It translates to CASSVAQLNTEAFF.

The rearrangement uses TRBV10-3 and TRBJ2-5; possible D gene TRBD1, 5 bases. The CDR3 covers 13 residues. With 1 base removed from V and 5 bases from J, the gap between germline ends came to 8 bases. CDR1 ENHRY and CDR2 SYGVKD come from the germline V gene. The CDR3 sequence: CAISELGVETQYF. DNA of the CDR3: TGTGCCATCAGTGAGTTAGGGGTGGAGACCCAGTACTTC.

This rearrangement joins TRBV7-2 to TRBJ1-4; D is perhaps TRBD1 (5 bases). V was shortened by 5 bases and J by 3 bases, with 16 bases between the two germline ends. Per the germline V gene, CDR1 is SGHTA and CDR2 is FQGNSA. The CDR3 is made up of 16 amino acids. CDR3 in amino acids: CASSGARVRANEKLFF. The CDR3 DNA reads as TGTGCCAGCAGCGGGGCTAGGGTTCGGGCTAATGAAAAACTGTTTTTT.